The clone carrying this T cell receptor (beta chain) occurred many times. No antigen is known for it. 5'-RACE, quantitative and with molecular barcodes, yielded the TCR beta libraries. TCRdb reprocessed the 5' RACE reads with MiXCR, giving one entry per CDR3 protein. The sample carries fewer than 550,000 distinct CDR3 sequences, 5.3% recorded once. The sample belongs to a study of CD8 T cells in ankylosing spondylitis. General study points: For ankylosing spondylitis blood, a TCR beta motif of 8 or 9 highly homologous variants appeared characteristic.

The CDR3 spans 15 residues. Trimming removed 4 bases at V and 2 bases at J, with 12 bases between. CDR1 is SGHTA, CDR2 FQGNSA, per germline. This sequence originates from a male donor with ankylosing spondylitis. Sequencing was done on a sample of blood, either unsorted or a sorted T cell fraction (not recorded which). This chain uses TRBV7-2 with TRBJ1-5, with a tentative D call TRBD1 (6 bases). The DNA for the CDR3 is TGTGCCAGCAGCTGGCAGGGGCGCGGCAATCAGCCCCAGCATTTT. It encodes CASSWQGRGNQPQHF.